This T cell receptor (beta chain) derives from a study of cytomegalovirus exposure and HLA in healthy donors. Study results and limitations: What was likely a sequencing artifact was a cluster of highly shared sequence variants. Later, an analysis found that common viral pathogens appeared to be linked with several of the most significant clusters.

Turning to this clone: Antigen: not known.

The study ran its PCR with 60 Vbeta and 13 Jbeta primers. Study processing details: In a later analysis, approximately 80 million unique TCR beta chains included roughly 11 million shared by two or more donors. The protocol was immunoSEQ multiplex PCR, while the TCRdb copy is restricted to in-frame clones and leaves out a portion. V, J and clone size derive from that table, while D and trimming were established from the DNA sequence. The sample holds about 80,000 clones; around 80% are singletons and the top ten take roughly 25%. The sample comprised PBMCs. The clonotype was recovered from a woman aged 45-65 years in good health and CMV-seropositive.

Here the CDR3 DNA reads TGTGCCAGCAGCGTGACGGGGGGGGCCAACGTCCTGACTTTC. It is translated as CASSVTGGANVLTF. The chain joins TRBV9 to TRBJ2-6, with a tentative D call TRBD2 (5 bases). The V end lost 2 bases, the J end lost 4 bases, and 7 bases lay between the germline ends. The CDR3 spans 14 residues. The germline V gene has CDR1 SGDLS and CDR2 YYNGEE.